A single sample gave rise to the 7 T cell receptor beta chains below, sequenced in a study of blood T cell repertoires in COVID-19 (TCRdb year 2020). Library prep was done by the immunoSEQ multiplex PCR assay. In its TCRdb copy, this immuneACCESS table keeps in-frame sequences only and misses some clones. Where compared with another copy, unresolved V genes explain less than half of these, and the others have no known cause. Recorded for this sample are 110,000 or so clones; about nine tenths of them occurred a single time. Approximately 4.4% of the sample comes from the top ten. The source material was peripheral blood. The origin of the receptors is a woman aged 45-65 years with acute or convalescent COVID-19.

V and J are TRBV5-4 and TRBJ2-7; 14 bases are shared with TRBD2. Germline-derived CDR1 and CDR2 are SGHNT and YYREEE (reference sequence). The CDR3 covers 16 residues. V shed 4 bases, J shed 9 bases, and the junction held 12 bases outside the gene matches. The CDR3 region has the DNA TGTGCCAGCAGCCCAGGGACTAGCGGGAGATCCGGCGTGCAGTACTTC. This gives the protein CASSPGTSGRSGVQYF.

This rearrangement joins TRBV7-9 to TRBJ1-1, with 8 bases fitting TRBD1. Germline V gives CDR1 SEHNR, CDR2 FQNEAQ (reference sequence). The CDR3 loop spans 14 amino acids. J was trimmed by 5 bases and V by 5 bases; bases with no gene match: 7. The CDR3 here is CASSMTGVGTEAFF. The CDR3 nucleotides are TGTGCCAGCAGCATGACAGGGGTTGGGACTGAAGCTTTCTTT.

The chain carries TRBV19 and TRBJ1-5, with a tentative D call TRBD1 (6 bases). CDR1 and CDR2 (germline): LNHDA, SQIVND (reference sequence). The CDR3 has 15 residues. V was shortened by 8 bases and J by 0 bases, with 14 bases between the two germline ends. The CDR3 spells CASRDTRNSNQPQHF. DNA of the CDR3: TGTGCCAGTCGGGACACTCGAAATAGCAATCAGCCCCAGCATTTT.

V usage is TRBV28 and J usage is TRBJ1-5; D not resolved. CDR1 MDHEN and CDR2 SYDVKM come from the germline V gene. CDR3 length equals 12 residues. Trimming pared 6 bases from V and 3 bases from J, leaving 6 bases between. The CDR3 reads CASRQFNQPQHF. The CDR3 coding sequence is TGTGCCAGCAGGCAGTTCAATCAGCCCCAGCATTTT.

The V call is TRBV6-5, the J call TRBJ2-7; perhaps TRBD2 as D (5 bases). The CDR3 consists of 13 residues. V lost 4 bases and J 6 bases, leaving 13 bases between the germline ends. Germline CDR1 reads MNHEY; CDR2 reads SVGAGI. The CDR3 DNA reads as TGTGCCAGCAGTTCTAGTCTACGGGGCGAGCAGTACTTC. Protein sequence: CASSSSLRGEQYF.

The chain carries TRBV6-1 and TRBJ2-2; 8 nucleotides line up with TRBD1. CDR1 is MNHNS, CDR2 SASEGT, per germline. The J segment lost 1 base and the V segment lost 6 bases, leaving 13 bases of the junction unmatched. CDR3 length: 18 residues. The CDR3 bases are TGTGCCAGCAGCGAACCGGGACAGGTCAGTGAGAACACCGGGGAGCTGTTTTTT. Translating it yields CASSEPGQVSENTGELFF.

This rearrangement joins TRBV7-9 to TRBJ1-2; TRBD1 aligns across 8 bases. Germline V gives CDR1 SEHNR, CDR2 FQNEAQ (reference sequence). The CDR3 covers 15 residues. The V and J ends lost 0 bases and 8 bases, in that order; junction bases with no gene match: 8. CDR3 nucleotides: TGTGCCAGCAGCTTAGCGATTCAGGGGGCGCAAGGCTACACCTTC. Translating it yields CASSLAIQGAQGYTF.